This T cell receptor beta chain was sequenced for a study of shared clonotypes between healthy human individuals. Naive CD8 cells lacked CD45RO and underwent positive selection for CCR7, leaving out terminally differentiated effector memory CD45RA+ cells. Each donor was a Caucasian adult residing in Nashville, Tennessee. TCRdb's table, derived via immunoSEQ multiplex PCR, lists solely in-frame clones and lacks some. The table includes about 2.2 million clones, around 93% detected once. As regards this clone: Other nucleotide sequences from this sample produce the same CDR3.

Specimen: naive CD8+ T cells from PBMCs. The TCR comes from a man younger than 30 in good health. Some clones in this sample may be carry-over from other donors' samples.

The CDR3 loop reads CASSLGAPEAFF. In nucleotides, the CDR3 is TGTGCCAGCAGCTTAGGAGCCCCTGAAGCTTTCTTT. The chain employs TRBV7-9 and TRBJ1-1, with unresolved D. Germline CDR1 is SEHNR and CDR2 is FQNEAQ (reference sequence). The CDR3 totals 12 residues. Between the trimmed V and J ends, which lost 1 base and 6 bases, there was a span of 6 bases.